One sample yielded the 12 T cell receptor beta chains listed below, sequenced in a study of cytomegalovirus exposure and HLA in healthy donors. The primer mix had 60 Vbeta and 13 Jbeta primers. Here immunoSEQ multiplex PCR was the method, and the copy in TCRdb shows in-frame clones only, minus some. The sample contains about 190,000 clones, roughly 75% of which appear only once. The sample was PBMCs. The receptors stem from a man younger than 45 in good health and CMV-seropositive.

The V call is TRBV9, the J call TRBJ2-7, with 7 bases matching TRBD1. V gave up 7 bases and J gave up 2 bases; unmatched junction bases: 6. The CDR3 is made up of 13 amino acids. Germline CDR1 reads SGDLS; CDR2 reads YYNGEE. CDR3 region: CASGAGGAYEQYF. The CDR3 coding sequence is TGTGCCAGCGGGGCAGGGGGAGCCTACGAGCAGTACTTC. Using reference TRBV9 and TRBJ2-7 for the parts outside the CDR3, the full variable domain is DSGVTQTPKHLITATGQRVTLRCSPRSGDLSVYWYQQSLDQGLQFLIQYYNGEERAKGNILERFSAQQFPDLHSELNLSSLELGDSALYFCASGAGGAYEQYFGPGTRLTVT.

This clone has just a few counts. This sequence joins TRBV19 and TRBJ1-2; 9 positions agree with TRBD1. The length of the CDR3 is 15 residues. V lost 5 bases, J lost 1 base, and 5 bases stayed unmatched. Germline V CDR1 and CDR2: LNHDA, SQIVND (reference sequence). The CDR3 here is CASSAGTGFNYGYTF. CDR3 in DNA: TGTGCCAGTAGTGCCGGGACAGGGTTTAACTATGGCTACACCTTC.

This chain connects TRBV7-3 to TRBJ2-6; D is possibly TRBD2 (5 bases). The V gene lost 5 bases and the J gene lost 3 bases, with 8 bases spanning the gap. CDR1 and CDR2 (germline): SGHTA, FQGTGA. There are 14 residues in the CDR3. CDR3 coding DNA: TGTGCCAGCAGCCCTGGGAGTGGGGCCAACGTCCTGACTTTC. This sequence encodes CASSPGSGANVLTF.

The gene calls are TRBV18 and TRBJ1-1; D gene unclear. Looked up from germline, CDR1 is KGHSH and CDR2 is LQKENI. The CDR3 sequence is 14 residues long. With 3 bases removed from V and 1 base from J, the gap between germline ends came to 9 bases. The CDR3 spells CASSPLNGNTEAFF. CDR3 DNA: TGTGCCAGCTCACCCCTGAACGGGAACACTGAAGCTTTCTTT.

This clone was counted between two and nine times. This chain joins TRBV4-3 and TRBJ1-5, with D possibly matching TRBD1 (6 bases). This CDR3 contains 15 residues. Trimming removed 2 bases at V and 6 bases at J, with 14 bases between. Germline assignment: CDR1 LGHNA and CDR2 YSLEER. The CDR3 region is CASSQSQGYGQPQHF. In DNA form, the CDR3 reads TGCGCCAGCAGCCAATCACAGGGTTACGGTCAGCCCCAGCATTTT.

V gene TRBV11-2 combines with J gene TRBJ2-7, with TRBD2 matching over 8 bases. The ends lost 6 bases at V and 0 bases at J; junction bases unmatched: 4. CDR3 length equals 14 residues. CDR1 and CDR2 from the germline V gene are SGHAT and FQNNGV. In nucleotides, the CDR3 is TGTGCCAGCAGTTCCGGACTAGCCTCCTACGAGCAGTACTTC. This gives the protein CASSSGLASYEQYF.

The V call is TRBV19, the J call TRBJ1-2; tentative D call: TRBD1 (5 bases). CDR3 length: 15 residues. Germline CDR1 is LNHDA and CDR2 is SQIVND (reference sequence). The ends were cut back, 7 bases at V and 7 bases at J, with 22 bases in the middle. The CDR3 nucleotides are TGTGCCAGTATCCCCGTAGGGGCGGGAAATTTTGGCTACACCTTC. Its protein is CASIPVGAGNFGYTF. The whole variable domain, filled in from reference TRBV19 and TRBJ1-2, reads DGGITQSPKYLFRKEGQNVTLSCEQNLNHDAMYWYRQDPGQGLRLIYYSQIVNDFQKGDIAEGYSVSREKKESFPLTVTSAQKNPTAFYLCASIPVGAGNFGYTFGSGTRLTVV.

This clone came up a few times. The chain links TRBV4-1 to TRBJ2-5; perhaps TRBD1 as D (5 bases). The V end lost 0 bases, the J end lost 4 bases, and 12 bases lay between the germline ends. The length of the CDR3 is 15 residues. In germline, CDR1 is MGHRA, CDR2 YSYEKL. The chain's CDR3 is CASSQDLGRAETQYF. DNA of the CDR3: TGCGCCAGCAGCCAAGATCTGGGGCGAGCAGAGACCCAGTACTTC.

With respect to this clone: One junction end does not reproduce the germline sequence, and a read error may be involved. The rearrangement links TRBV2 to TRBJ2-7; a weak D match, TRBD1 (6 bases). CDR3 length: 13 amino acids. Germline V gives CDR1 SNHLY, CDR2 FYNNEI. CDR3 nucleotides: TGTGCCAGCAATGAATTGGACAGCCAGAAGCAGTACTTC. Amino acids: CASNELDSQKQYF.

V and J are TRBV4-3 and TRBJ2-2; possibly TRBD1 for D (5 bases). V lost 1 base and J lost 6, with 9 bases in between. CDR1 LGHNA and CDR2 YSLEER come from the germline V gene. The CDR3 is 14 amino acids. CDR3 protein: CASSQGLGPGELFF. CDR3 DNA sequence: TGCGCCAGCAGCCAAGGTCTGGGGCCCGGGGAGCTGTTTTTT.

The CDR3 loop reads CATSVRGGTYNEQFF. The CDR3 nucleotides read TGTGCCACCAGCGTCCGGGGGGGGACCTACAATGAGCAGTTCTTC. The chain carries TRBV15 and TRBJ2-1, with TRBD2 matching 8 bases. This CDR3 spans 15 amino acids. The V and J ends lost 5 bases and 2 bases, in that order; junction bases with no gene match: 5. Looked up from germline, CDR1 is LNHNV and CDR2 is YYDKDF (reference sequence). The whole variable domain, filled in from reference TRBV15 and TRBJ2-1, reads DAMVIQNPRYQVTQFGKPVTLSCSQTLNHNVMYWYQQKSSQAPKLLFHYYDKDFNNEADTPDNFQSRRPNTSFCFLDIRSPGLGDTAMYLCATSVRGGTYNEQFFGPGTRLTVL.

This chain uses TRBV18 with TRBJ2-5; 12 bases line up with TRBD1. Unmatched junction bases numbered 11, after V lost 4 bases and J lost 5 bases. This CDR3 is built from 17 residues. Germline V gene data show CDR1 as KGHSH and CDR2 as LQKENI. CDR3 amino acids: CASSLTPGTGGAETQYF. The CDR3, as DNA: TGTGCCAGCTCACTTACCCCCGGGACAGGGGGCGCCGAGACCCAGTACTTC. Using reference TRBV18 and TRBJ2-5 for the parts outside the CDR3, the full variable domain is NAGVMQNPRHLVRRRGQEARLRCSPMKGHSHVYWYRQLPEEGLKFMVYLQKENIIDESGMPKERFSAEFPKEGPSILRIQQVVRGDSAAYFCASSLTPGTGGAETQYFGPGTRLLVL.